Each of the 4 T cell receptor beta chains below was sequenced from the same sample in a study of cytomegalovirus exposure and HLA in healthy donors. Vbeta (60) and Jbeta (13) primers were used in the PCR. The protocol was immunoSEQ multiplex PCR, while the TCRdb copy is restricted to in-frame clones and leaves out a portion. The sample lists about 170,000 clones, around 83% occurring once. Sequenced input: PBMCs. The source is a man aged 30-40 years in good health and CMV-seropositive.

In this sample, this clone turned up once. The chain employs TRBV27 and TRBJ2-3, with TRBD2 matching over 7 bases. CDR3 length equals 14 residues. V was pared by 6 bases and J by 2 bases, with 5 bases of the junction left unmatched. Germline values: CDR1 MNHEY, CDR2 SMNVEV (reference sequence). CDR3 sequence reads: CASSRLASTDTQYF. In DNA form, the CDR3 reads TGTGCCAGCAGCAGACTAGCCTCCACAGATACGCAGTATTTT.

This rearrangement joins TRBV5-5 to TRBJ2-3, with TRBD2 matching 7 bases. Germline V gene sequence: CDR1 SGHKS, CDR2 YYEKEE (reference sequence). The CDR3 covers 15 residues. V lost 5 bases to trimming and J lost 2 bases; unmatched junction nucleotides: 8. CDR3 residues: CASRPGRENTDTQYF. CDR3 bases: TGTGCCAGCAGGCCAGGGCGGGAGAACACAGATACGCAGTATTTT.

The chain combines TRBV27 with TRBJ1-5; 7 bases line up with TRBD1. The CDR3 spans 15 residues. Germline V lookup: CDR1 MNHEY, CDR2 SMNVEV (reference sequence). The V segment lost 6 bases and the J segment 0 bases; nucleotides outside the gene matches: 5. The CDR3 region has the DNA TGTGCCAGCAGGTACAGGGGATATAGCAATCAGCCCCAGCATTTT. Its translation: CASRYRGYSNQPQHF.

V and J are TRBV27 and TRBJ1-2, with TRBD1 matching over 11 bases. V was clipped by 7 bases and J by 4 bases; unmatched bases: 8. Germline V lookup: CDR1 MNHEY, CDR2 SMNVEV (reference sequence). This CDR3 contains 15 residues. This CDR3 reads CASMAGTGGFYGYTF. In DNA form, the CDR3 reads TGTGCCAGCATGGCCGGGACAGGGGGGTTCTATGGCTACACCTTC.